The subject of this entry is one TCR beta chain. This may be a read error, as it is one base from a much larger clone. The sample originates from a study of CD8+CD57+ T cells in acquired aplastic anemia. It was genomic DNA that served as the template for profiling TCR beta VDJ and CDR3. In TCRdb, the reads were re-called with MiXCR into one record per CDR3 protein. The profile shows under 150,000 distinct CDR3 sequences, about 40% of them singletons. The sample was sorted CD4+, CD8+, or CD8+CD57+ T cells (not recorded which) from PBMCs. This TCR came from a human donor in good health, serving as a control.

As DNA, the CDR3 is TGTGCCAGCAGTGTGTCCAGACCAGATACGCAGTATTTT. Protein: CASSVSRPDTQYF. The chain links TRBV10-3 to TRBJ2-3; D remains unclear. CDR1 ENHRY and CDR2 SYGVKD come from the germline V gene. The CDR3 loop spans 13 amino acids.